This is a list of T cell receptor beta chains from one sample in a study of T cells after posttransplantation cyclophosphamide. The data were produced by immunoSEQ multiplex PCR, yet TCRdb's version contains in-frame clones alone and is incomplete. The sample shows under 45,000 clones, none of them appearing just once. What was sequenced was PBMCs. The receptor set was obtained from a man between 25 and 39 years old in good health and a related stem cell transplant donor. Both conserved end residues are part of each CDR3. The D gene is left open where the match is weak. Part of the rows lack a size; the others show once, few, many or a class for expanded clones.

CASSQTGTVHNEQFF TGTGCCAGCAGCCAGACCGGGACAGTCCACAATGAGCAGTTCTTC TRBD1 many TRBJ2-1 TRBV14
CASSLGDSYNEQFF TGTGCCAGCAGCTTAGGGGACAGTTACAATGAGCAGTTCTTC TRBD1 many TRBJ2-1 TRBV11-3
CASSEAVRRSPLHF TGTGCCAGCAGCGAAGCGGTGCGCCGTTCACCCCTCCACTTT NA many TRBJ1-6 TRBV2
CASSLSGGAGTEAFF TGTGCCAGCAGCTTATCAGGGGGCGCCGGCACTGAAGCTTTCTTT TRBD1 many TRBJ1-1 TRBV7-3
CASGGNRGYGYTF TGTGCCAGCGGAGGGAACAGGGGCTATGGCTACACCTTC TRBD1 NA TRBJ1-2 TRBV9
CASSEGGGLYYGYTF TGTGCCAGCAGTGAAGGAGGGGGCCTTTACTATGGCTACACCTTC TRBD1 many TRBJ1-2 TRBV6-1
CATSDPILAGENSSSYNEQFF TGTGCCACCAGTGATCCCATACTAGCGGGGGAAAATTCGAGCTCCTACAATGAGCAGTTCTTC TRBD2 many TRBJ2-1 TRBV24-1
CASEGGTYQETQYF TGTGCCAGCGAGGGGGGGACATACCAAGAGACCCAGTACTTC NA NA TRBJ2-5 TRBV6-1
CASGLRQGAINYGYTF TGTGCTAGTGGTTTGAGGCAGGGGGCTATTAACTATGGCTACACCTTC TRBD1 NA TRBJ1-2 TRBV12-5
CASSTRTGFGSYEQYF TGCGCCAGCAGTACACGGACAGGGTTCGGCTCCTACGAGCAGTACTTC TRBD1 many TRBJ2-7 TRBV5-1
CASSPQGIGEQFF TGTGCCAGCTCACCACAGGGTATTGGTGAGCAGTTCTTC NA many TRBJ2-1 TRBV18
CASSSGPVRTGELFF TGTGCCAGCAGTAGCGGACCCGTGCGGACCGGGGAGCTGTTTTTT NA many TRBJ2-2 TRBV2
CASSSGQGARGYTF TGTGCCAGCAGTTCCGGACAGGGGGCGCGTGGCTACACCTTC TRBD1 few TRBJ1-2 TRBV6-5
CASSILAESNQPQHF TGTGCCAGTAGTATTCTCGCAGAGAGCAATCAGCCCCAGCATTTT NA many TRBJ1-5 TRBV19
CATREGRETQYF TGTGCCACTCGAGAGGGCCGAGAGACCCAGTACTTC NA many TRBJ2-5 TRBV7-2
CASETGIGEKLFF TGTGCCAGCGAAACAGGGATTGGTGAAAAACTGTTTTTT NA many TRBJ1-4 TRBV15
CASSLNQENYGYTF TGCGCCAGCAGCTTGAATCAGGAGAACTATGGCTACACCTTC NA many TRBJ1-2 TRBV5-1
CASSTSRGTGELFF TGTGCCAGCAGTACCTCCAGGGGCACCGGGGAGCTGTTTTTT NA many TRBJ2-2 TRBV6-2/TRBV6-3
CASSPQSGGAADTQYF TGTGCCAGCTCACCTCAAAGCGGGGGGGCCGCAGATACGCAGTATTTT TRBD2 NA TRBJ2-3 TRBV18
CASSRSGGTGELFF TGTGCCAGCAGCCGGTCGGGTGGCACCGGGGAGCTGTTTTTT NA NA TRBJ2-2 TRBV4-2
CASRGGGAGNEQFF TGTGCCAGCAGAGGCGGGGGGGCTGGCAATGAGCAGTTCTTC TRBD2 many TRBJ2-1 TRBV6-2/TRBV6-3
CASSLFGGRGQPQHF TGTGCCAGCAGTTTATTCGGGGGACGCGGTCAGCCCCAGCATTTT NA NA TRBJ1-5 TRBV28
CASSQATGAGTDTQYF TGCGCCAGCAGCCAAGCGACAGGGGCTGGCACAGATACGCAGTATTTT TRBD1 few TRBJ2-3 TRBV4-1
CASSLGQGAYEQYF TGCGCCAGCAGCCTAGGACAGGGCGCCTACGAGCAGTACTTC TRBD1 many TRBJ2-7 TRBV5-1